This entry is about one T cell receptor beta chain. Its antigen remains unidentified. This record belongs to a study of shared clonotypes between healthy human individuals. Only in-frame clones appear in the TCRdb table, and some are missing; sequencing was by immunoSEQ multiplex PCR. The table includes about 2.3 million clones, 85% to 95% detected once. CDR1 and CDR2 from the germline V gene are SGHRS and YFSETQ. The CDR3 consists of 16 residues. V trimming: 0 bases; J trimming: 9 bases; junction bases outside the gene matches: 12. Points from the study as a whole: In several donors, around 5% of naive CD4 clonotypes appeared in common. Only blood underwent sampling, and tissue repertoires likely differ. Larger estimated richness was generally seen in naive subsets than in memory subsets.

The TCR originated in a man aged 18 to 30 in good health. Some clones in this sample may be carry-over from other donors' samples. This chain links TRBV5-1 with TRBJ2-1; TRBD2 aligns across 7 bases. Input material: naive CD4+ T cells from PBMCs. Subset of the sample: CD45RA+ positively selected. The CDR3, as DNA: TGCGCCAGCAGCTTGGTTGGGGTAGCGGGTAGTAGTGAGCAGTTCTTC. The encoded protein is CASSLVGVAGSSEQFF. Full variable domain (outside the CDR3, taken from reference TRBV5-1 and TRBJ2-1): KAGVTQTPRYLIKTRGQQVTLSCSPISGHRSVSWYQQTPGQGLQFLFEYFSETQRNKGNFPGRFSGRQFSNSRSEMNVSTLELGDSALYLCASSLVGVAGSSEQFFGPGTRLTVL.